These 14 T cell receptor beta chains originate from one sample sequenced in a study of breast tumors, draining lymph nodes, adjacent tissues. One entry per CDR3 protein, called by TCRdb with MiXCR from the multiplex PCR reads. The sample lists around 19,000 distinct CDR3 sequences; 25% to 40% were seen once. Material: breast tumor tissue. Receptors originate from a female donor with breast cancer. Some clones in this sample may be carry-over from other donors' samples.

The rearrangement uses TRBV7-8 and TRBJ1-2; 9 bases are a match to TRBD1. The J segment lost 4 bases and the V segment lost 5 bases, leaving 5 bases of the junction unmatched. The CDR3 has 14 amino acids. CDR1 is SGHVS and CDR2 is FQNEAQ in the germline V gene. The CDR3 sequence is CASSGQTGGYGYTF. The CDR3 bases are TGTGCCAGCAGCGGACAGACAGGGGGCTATGGCTACACCTTC. Full variable domain (remainder filled in from reference TRBV7-8 and TRBJ1-2): GAGVSQSPRYKVAKRGQDVALRCDPISGHVSLFWYQQALGQGPEFLTYFQNEAQLDKSGLPSDRFFAERPEGSVSTLKIQRTQQEDSAVYLCASSGQTGGYGYTFGSGTRLTVV.

This clonotype was detected ten times or more. DNA of the CDR3: TGTGCCAGCAGTGAAACGTACAATGAGCAGTTCTTC. Translating it yields CASSETYNEQFF. The chain links TRBV6-1 to TRBJ2-1; D not certain. With 2 bases removed from V and 4 bases from J, the gap between germline ends came to 3 bases. The CDR3 length is 12 residues. CDR1 and CDR2 (germline): MNHNS, SASEGT.

A word on this clonotype: A much larger clone lies a single base off, so this may be a read error. The V call is TRBV6-2 or TRBV6-3, the J call TRBJ2-3; perhaps TRBD2 as D (6 bases). The germline CDR1 and CDR2 sequences are MNHEY and SVGEGT. The CDR3 contains 16 residues. CDR3 DNA sequence: TGTGCCAGCAGCTGGGCCTTAGCGGAGAGCACAGATAGGCAGTATTTT. Amino acids: CASSWALAESTDRQYF.

This clonotype has a count of ten or more. This chain connects TRBV28 to TRBJ2-7; 8 bases map to TRBD1. The CDR3 is made up of 15 amino acids. Trimming cost V 7 bases and J 3 bases; bases outside gene matches: 11. CDR1 is MDHEN and CDR2 is SYDVKM in the germline V gene. Here the CDR3 DNA reads TGTGCCAGCACCAACCGGGACAGGAGATACTACGAGCAGTACTTC. The encoded protein is CASTNRDRRYYEQYF.

This clonotype was detected many times. V usage is TRBV11-3 and J usage is TRBJ2-2, with 14 bases lining up with TRBD2. The ends lost 5 bases at V and 1 base at J; junction bases unmatched: 9. This CDR3 comprises 19 residues. Germline values: CDR1 SGHNT, CDR2 YENEEA. The CDR3 sequence: CASSARLAGGPENTGELFF. DNA of the CDR3: TGTGCCAGCAGCGCCCGACTAGCGGGAGGGCCTGAGAACACCGGGGAGCTGTTTTTT.

This clonotype came up many times. The V call is TRBV11-2, the J call TRBJ2-5; the D gene could be TRBD1 or TRBD2 (5 bases each). The V gene's germline CDR1 is SGHAT and CDR2 FQNNGV. V lost 5 bases, J lost 1 base, and 11 bases lay in between. This CDR3 is built from 14 residues. This chain's CDR3 is CASSPGTFQETQYF. CDR3 nucleotide sequence: TGTGCCAGCAGCCCCGGGACCTTCCAAGAGACCCAGTACTTC.

Points on this clonotype: This may stem from a read error, because a much larger clone lies one nucleotide away. This chain connects TRBV6-5 to TRBJ1-6; D ambiguous. This CDR3 comprises 13 residues. Trimming removed 6 bases at V and 13 bases at J, with 16 bases between. Germline V gene data show CDR1 as MNHEY and CDR2 as SVGAGI. The CDR3 sequence: CASSSTNRRPLHF. In nucleotides, the CDR3 is TGTGCCAGCAGCAGCACCAACAGAAGGCCCCTCCACTTT.

The V and J genes are TRBV20-1 and TRBJ2-7; the match to TRBD2 covers 11 bases. The V gene's germline CDR1 is DFQATT and CDR2 SNEGSKA (reference sequence). V shed 6 bases and J 4 bases; nucleotides not matched to a gene: 8. The CDR3 contains 14 residues. CDR3 DNA: TGCAGTGCACCATTAGCGGGAGGGTGGTACGAGCAGTACTTC. Translating it yields CSAPLAGGWYEQYF.

Comment on this clonotype: Sequence at one end of the junction differs from germline and may be a read error. The chain is built from TRBV19 and TRBJ1-5; perhaps TRBD1 as D (5 bases). CDR1 is LNHDA, CDR2 SQIVND, per germline (reference sequence). This CDR3 has 17 residues. The chain's CDR3 is CASSIALGLGSYQPQHF. The CDR3 nucleotides read TGTGCCAGTAGTATAGCCTTGGGACTCGGTAGCTATCAGCCCCAGCATTTT.

Comments on this clonotype: The junction and the germline gene differ at one end; a read error may be behind it. The gene calls are TRBV20-1 and TRBJ1-1; TRBD1 might be the D (6 bases). This CDR3 comprises 13 residues. CDR1 and CDR2 (germline): DFQATT, SNEGSKA (reference sequence). The CDR3 protein is CSVKGVLNTEAFF. The CDR3 nucleotides read TGCAGTGTAAAGGGGGTTCTGAACACCGAAGCTTTCTTT.

This clonotype was picked up many times. This chain uses TRBV10-3 with TRBJ1-3, with no clear D. Germline V gene data show CDR1 as ENHRY and CDR2 as SYGVKD. Trimming took 4 bases from V and 0 from J, leaving 16 bases between them. CDR3 length: 17 amino acids. CDR3 bases: TGTGCCATCAGTGTCCCGACGGATTACAGCTCTGGAAACACCATATATTTT. Protein product: CAISVPTDYSSGNTIYF.

This clonotype is classed as medium-sized. V is TRBV7-2 and J is TRBJ2-7; no clear D gene. V was trimmed by 1 base and J by 2 bases, leaving 9 bases between them. The CDR3 sequence is 14 residues long. From germline, CDR1 is SGHTA and CDR2 FQGNSA. This CDR3 is CASSLDGDAYEQYF. DNA for the CDR3: TGTGCCAGCAGCTTAGATGGCGATGCCTACGAGCAGTACTTC. Combining the CDR3 with reference TRBV7-2 and TRBJ2-7 gives the whole variable domain GAGVSQSPSNKVTEKGKDVELRCDPISGHTALYWYRQSLGQGLEFLIYFQGNSAPDKSGLPSDRFSAERTGGSVSTLTIQRTQQEDSAVYLCASSLDGDAYEQYFGPGTRLTVT.

This clonotype was seen many times. The CDR3 nucleotides read TGTGCCATCAACTCCGACAGTCACTATGGCTACACCTTC. Translating gives CAINSDSHYGYTF. This chain links TRBV10-3 with TRBJ1-2, with a tentative D call TRBD1 (5 bases). CDR1 is ENHRY and CDR2 is SYGVKD in the germline V gene. CDR3 length equals 13 residues. Trimming stripped 7 bases from V and 3 bases from J, with 12 bases between.

This clonotype was seen at least ten times. The chain employs TRBV25-1 and TRBJ2-1; D may match TRBD1 or TRBD2 (5 bases each). The V end lost 1 base, the J end lost 6 bases, and 13 bases lay between the germline ends. The CDR3 is made up of 15 amino acids. The V gene's germline CDR1 is MGHDK and CDR2 SYGVNS. CDR3 nucleotides: TGTGCCAGCAGTGAATCGGGGCGACTACTCAATGAGCAGTTCTTC. Encoded protein: CASSESGRLLNEQFF.